This T cell receptor (beta chain) was captured by sequencing in a study of tumor and adjacent non-tumor tissue in lung cancer. Regarding the study as a whole: Patients with more diverse tumor TCRs had worse survival. TCR diversity was significantly greater in tumor than normal lung tissue.

The template was RNA from unsorted bulk tissue. More than 3 cm separated this lung sample from the edge of the tumor. Newly diagnosed lung cancer patients had thoracic surgery in China, August–late 2014, without prior chemotherapy. TCRbeta libraries were built with three rounds of nested PCR, modified from ARM-PCR. TCRdb analysed the multiplex PCR reads with MiXCR anew, one entry per CDR3 protein. Of more than 55,000 distinct CDR3 sequences listed, about 63% are singletons. The CDR3 totals 13 residues. V was pared by 6 bases and J by 4 bases, with 5 bases of the junction left unmatched. Germline V gene data show CDR1 as MDHEN and CDR2 as SYDVKM. This clonotype showed up many times. Antigen: not known.

The chain joins TRBV28 to TRBJ1-2, with TRBD1 identical over 7 bases. The TCR sequence derives from a man between 70 and 80 years old with non-small cell lung cancer. Material for sequencing was distant non-tumor lung tissue. The CDR3 loop reads CASRKQGPYGYTF. The DNA of the CDR3 is TGTGCCAGCAGAAAACAGGGGCCCTATGGCTACACCTTC.